Given below is one T cell receptor (beta chain) in context. Antigen specificity is unknown. This entry belongs to a study of T cell responses to AZD1222 COVID-19 vaccine. Second doses were pooled across both intervals (about 4 or about 12 weeks). The study, taken as a whole, reports: A mostly white British donor set with more females was recruited, and clonal diversity was possibly underestimated. Two AZD1222 administrations were followed by greater Spike-specific TCR breadth and depth. Baseline antibody screening turned up just a handful of seropositive AZD1222 recipients.

The germline gives CDR1 MNHEY, CDR2 SVGAGI. The CDR3 covers 14 residues. V gave up 6 bases and J gave up 4 bases; unmatched junction bases: 4. Only in-frame clones appear in the TCRdb table, and some are missing; sequencing was by immunoSEQ multiplex PCR. The sample lists 90,000 to 120,000 clones, about 90% occurring once. The sample here was peripheral blood, taken 28 days after the second AZD1222 dose. The receptor was derived from an adult who received the AZD1222 COVID-19 vaccine. The chain couples TRBV6-5 to TRBJ2-2; 8 bases fit TRBD1. CDR3 DNA: TGTGCCAGCAGGGAGACAGGGGCCACCGGGGAGCTGTTTTTT. It codes for CASRETGATGELFF.